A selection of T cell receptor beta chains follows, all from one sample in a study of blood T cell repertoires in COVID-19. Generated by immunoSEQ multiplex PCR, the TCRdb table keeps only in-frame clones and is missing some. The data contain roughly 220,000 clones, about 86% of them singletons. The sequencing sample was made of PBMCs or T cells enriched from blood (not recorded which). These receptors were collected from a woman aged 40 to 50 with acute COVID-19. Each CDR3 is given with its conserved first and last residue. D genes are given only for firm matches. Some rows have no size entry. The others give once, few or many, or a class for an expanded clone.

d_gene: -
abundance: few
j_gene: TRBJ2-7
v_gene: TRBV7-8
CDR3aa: CASSEQVSSYEQYF
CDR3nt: TGTGCCAGCAGCGAACAGGTCAGCTCCTACGAGCAGTACTTC

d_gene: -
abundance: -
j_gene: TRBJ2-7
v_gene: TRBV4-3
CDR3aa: CASSQAQGSSYEQYF
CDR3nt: TGCGCCAGCAGCCAAGCTCAGGGGAGCTCCTACGAGCAGTACTTC

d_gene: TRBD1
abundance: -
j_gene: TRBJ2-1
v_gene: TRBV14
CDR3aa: CASSQVPTGTGGTNEQFF
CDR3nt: TGTGCCAGCAGCCAAGTCCCTACCGGGACAGGGGGCACAAATGAGCAGTTCTTC

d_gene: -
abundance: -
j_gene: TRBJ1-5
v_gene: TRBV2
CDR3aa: CASTVGGGNQPQHF
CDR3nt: TGTGCCAGCACGGTCGGGGGAGGTAATCAGCCCCAGCATTTT

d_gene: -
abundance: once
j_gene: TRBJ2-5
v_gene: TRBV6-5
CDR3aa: CASLGTKSHQETQYF
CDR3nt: TGTGCCAGCCTCGGGACAAAAAGCCACCAAGAGACCCAGTACTTC

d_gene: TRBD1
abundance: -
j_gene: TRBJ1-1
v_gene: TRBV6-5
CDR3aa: CASFGQGWTEAFF
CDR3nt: TGTGCCAGCTTTGGACAGGGCTGGACTGAAGCTTTCTTT

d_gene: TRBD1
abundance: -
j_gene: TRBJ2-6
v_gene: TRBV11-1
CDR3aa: CASRRDSSGANVLTF
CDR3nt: TGTGCCAGCAGACGGGACAGCTCTGGGGCCAACGTCCTGACTTTC

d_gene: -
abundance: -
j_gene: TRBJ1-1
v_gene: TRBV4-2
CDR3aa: CASSVQGSTEAFF
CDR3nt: TGTGCCAGCAGCGTCCAGGGTTCCACTGAAGCTTTCTTT

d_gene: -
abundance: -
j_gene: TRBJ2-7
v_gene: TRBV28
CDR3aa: CASSHYEQYF
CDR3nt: TGTGCCAGCAGTCACTACGAGCAGTACTTC

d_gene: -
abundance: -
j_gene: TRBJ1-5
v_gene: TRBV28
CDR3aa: CAGGDDSNQPQHF
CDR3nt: TGTGCCGGGGGGGACGACAGCAATCAGCCCCAGCATTTT

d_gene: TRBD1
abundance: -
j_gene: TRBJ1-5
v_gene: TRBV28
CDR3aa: CASSVARGHQPQHF
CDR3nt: TGTGCCAGCAGCGTCGCCAGGGGGCATCAGCCCCAGCATTTT

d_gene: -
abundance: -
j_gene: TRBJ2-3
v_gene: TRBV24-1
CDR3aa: CATTPGTPGTDTQYF
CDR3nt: TGTGCCACCACCCCCGGGACACCCGGCACAGATACGCAGTATTTT

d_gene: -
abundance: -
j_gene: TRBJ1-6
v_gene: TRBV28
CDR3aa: CASGQINSPLHF
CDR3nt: TGTGCCAGCGGGCAAATCAATTCACCCCTCCACTTT

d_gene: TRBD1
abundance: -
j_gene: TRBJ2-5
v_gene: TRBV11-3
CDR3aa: CASSNRQGEEETQYF
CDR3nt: TGTGCCAGCAGCAACAGACAGGGGGAGGAAGAGACCCAGTACTTC

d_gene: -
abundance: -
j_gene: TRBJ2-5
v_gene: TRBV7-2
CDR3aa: CASRTLQGRQETQYF
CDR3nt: TGTGCCAGCAGAACCCTACAGGGTCGCCAAGAGACCCAGTACTTC

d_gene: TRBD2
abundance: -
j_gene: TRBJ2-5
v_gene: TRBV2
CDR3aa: CASSEARASGSVRETQYF
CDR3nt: TGTGCCAGCAGTGAAGCTAGGGCTAGCGGGAGTGTTAGGGAGACCCAGTACTTC

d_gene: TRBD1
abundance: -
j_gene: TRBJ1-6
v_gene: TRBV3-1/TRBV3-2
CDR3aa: CASSQGQGVPLHF
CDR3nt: TGTGCCAGCAGCCAGGGACAGGGGGTCCCCCTCCACTTT

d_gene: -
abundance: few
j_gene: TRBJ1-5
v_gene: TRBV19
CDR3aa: CASTDRSRVNQPQHF
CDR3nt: TGTGCCAGTACCGATAGGTCCAGGGTTAATCAGCCCCAGCATTTT

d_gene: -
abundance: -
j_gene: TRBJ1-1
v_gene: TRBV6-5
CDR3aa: CASRLSIGTEAFF
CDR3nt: TGTGCCAGCAGGCTCTCGATCGGCACTGAAGCTTTCTTT

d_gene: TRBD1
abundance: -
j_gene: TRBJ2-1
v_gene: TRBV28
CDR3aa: CASSSSGTGYGEQFF
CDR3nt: TGTGCCAGCAGTTCCTCAGGGACAGGGTACGGTGAGCAGTTCTTC

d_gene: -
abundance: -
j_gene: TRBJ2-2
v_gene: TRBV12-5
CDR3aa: CASGLDRNTGELFF
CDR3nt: TGTGCTAGTGGTTTGGACAGGAACACCGGGGAGCTGTTTTTT

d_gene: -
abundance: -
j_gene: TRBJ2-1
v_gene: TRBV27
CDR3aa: CASLSCPRWYEQFF
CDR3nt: TGTGCCAGCCTCTCCTGCCCTCGGTGGTACGAGCAGTTCTTC

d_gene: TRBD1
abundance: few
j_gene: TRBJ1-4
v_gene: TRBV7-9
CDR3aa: CASSLRPGTATNEKLFF
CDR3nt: TGTGCCAGCAGCTTACGCCCCGGGACAGCAACTAATGAAAAACTGTTTTTT

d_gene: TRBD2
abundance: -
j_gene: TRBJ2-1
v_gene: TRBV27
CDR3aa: CASSRGRVNEQFF
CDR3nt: TGTGCCAGCAGCCGCGGGAGAGTCAATGAGCAGTTCTTC

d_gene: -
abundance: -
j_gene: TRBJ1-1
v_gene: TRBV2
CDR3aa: CASSVVSGAEAFF
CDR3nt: TGTGCCAGCAGCGTCGTCTCCGGGGCTGAAGCTTTCTTT

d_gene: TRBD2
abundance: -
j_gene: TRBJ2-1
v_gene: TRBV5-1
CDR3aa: CASSLVAGGSEDEQFF
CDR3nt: TGCGCCAGCAGCTTGGTAGCGGGAGGGTCTGAGGATGAGCAGTTCTTC

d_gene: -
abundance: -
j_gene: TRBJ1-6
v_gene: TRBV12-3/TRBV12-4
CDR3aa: CASRVTTGAPLHF
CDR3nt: TGTGCCAGCAGAGTAACAACGGGGGCACCCCTCCACTTT

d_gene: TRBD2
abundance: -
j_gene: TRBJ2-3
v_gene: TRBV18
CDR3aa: CASSALGSGRTDTQYF
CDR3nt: TGTGCCAGCTCAGCCTTGGGCAGCGGGAGAACAGATACGCAGTATTTT

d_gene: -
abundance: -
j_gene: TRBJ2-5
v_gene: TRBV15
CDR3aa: CATSRDPGQGGETQYF
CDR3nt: TGTGCCACCAGCAGAGATCCAGGGCAGGGCGGAGAGACCCAGTACTTC

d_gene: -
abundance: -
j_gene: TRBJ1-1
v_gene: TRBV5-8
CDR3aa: CASSFRAHTEAFF
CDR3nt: TGTGCCAGCAGCTTCAGGGCACACACTGAAGCTTTCTTT

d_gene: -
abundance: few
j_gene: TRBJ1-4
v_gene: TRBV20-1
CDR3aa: CSASGGLDEKLFF
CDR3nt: TGCAGTGCTAGTGGGGGGCTGGATGAAAAACTGTTTTTT

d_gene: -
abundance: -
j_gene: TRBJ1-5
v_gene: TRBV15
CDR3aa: CATSRVPSGPQHF
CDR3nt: TGTGCCACCAGCAGAGTCCCGTCAGGGCCCCAGCATTTT

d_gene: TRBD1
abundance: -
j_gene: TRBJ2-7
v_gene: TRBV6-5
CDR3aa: CASNIGTGYSEQYF
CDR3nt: TGTGCCAGTAACATCGGGACAGGGTATAGCGAGCAGTACTTC

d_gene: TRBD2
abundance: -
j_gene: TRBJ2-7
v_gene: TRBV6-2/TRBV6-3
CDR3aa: CASSSLSGRGNEQYF
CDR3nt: TGTGCCAGCAGTTCCCTAAGCGGGAGGGGAAACGAGCAGTACTTC

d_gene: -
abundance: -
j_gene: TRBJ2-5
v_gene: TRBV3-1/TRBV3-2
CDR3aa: CASSQGTTHQETQYF
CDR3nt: TGTGCCAGCAGCCAGGGGACAACCCACCAAGAGACCCAGTACTTC

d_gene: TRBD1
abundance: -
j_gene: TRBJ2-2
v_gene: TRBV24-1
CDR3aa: CATSEVGTGDTGELFF
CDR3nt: TGTGCCACCAGTGAGGTAGGGACAGGGGACACCGGGGAGCTGTTTTTT

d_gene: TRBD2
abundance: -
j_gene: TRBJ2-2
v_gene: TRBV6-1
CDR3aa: CASRLGGRAGELFF
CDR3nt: TGTGCCAGCAGGCTGGGGGGGAGAGCCGGGGAGCTGTTTTTT

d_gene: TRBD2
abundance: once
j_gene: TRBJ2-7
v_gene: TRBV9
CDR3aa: CASSVRQGLTYEQYF
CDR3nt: TGTGCCAGCAGCGTGCGGCAGGGACTAACCTACGAGCAGTACTTC

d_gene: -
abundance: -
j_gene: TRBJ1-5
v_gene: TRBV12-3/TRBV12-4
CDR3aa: CASRSQGNQPQHF
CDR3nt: TGTGCCAGCAGGTCACAGGGCAATCAGCCCCAGCATTTT

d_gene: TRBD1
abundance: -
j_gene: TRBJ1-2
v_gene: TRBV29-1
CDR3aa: CSVETGKGYTF
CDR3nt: TGCAGCGTTGAGACAGGGAAGGGCTACACCTTC

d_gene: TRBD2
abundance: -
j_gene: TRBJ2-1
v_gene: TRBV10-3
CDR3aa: CAILPGLAGGKNEQFF
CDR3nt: TGTGCCATTTTACCGGGACTAGCGGGAGGAAAAAATGAGCAGTTCTTC

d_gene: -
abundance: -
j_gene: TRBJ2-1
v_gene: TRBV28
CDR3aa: CASNPTVNNEQFF
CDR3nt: TGTGCCAGCAACCCGACAGTAAACAATGAGCAGTTCTTC

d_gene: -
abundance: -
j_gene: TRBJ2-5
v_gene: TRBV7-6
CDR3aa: CASSLGTPQETQYF
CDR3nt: TGTGCCAGCAGCTTAGGTACACCTCAAGAGACCCAGTACTTC

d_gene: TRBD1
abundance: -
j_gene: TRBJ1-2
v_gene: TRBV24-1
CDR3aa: CATSDWGQSGGYTF
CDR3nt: TGTGCCACCAGTGATTGGGGACAGTCGGGAGGCTACACCTTC

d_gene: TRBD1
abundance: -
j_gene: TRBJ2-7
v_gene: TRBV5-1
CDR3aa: CASSLDLTGGSEQYF
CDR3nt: TGCGCCAGCAGCTTGGATCTTACAGGGGGTAGCGAGCAGTACTTC